This T cell receptor (beta chain) emerged from a study of regulatory T cells in long-lasting Graves disease. Study findings and constraints: Thyroid tissue was not sampled; only peripheral blood was.

Sequencing libraries for TCR beta were prepared with iRepertoire HTBI primers and Arm-PCR of CDR3 regions. The authors' processing: Sequenced samples collectively carried roughly 63 TRBV and around 15 TRBJ segments. TCRdb analysed the multiplex PCR reads with MiXCR anew, one entry per CDR3 protein. Clone size and V and J calls follow TCRdb, not the original study. The table records about 470,000 distinct CDR3 sequences, more than 12% of them present only once. V was shortened by 5 bases and J by 4 bases, with 12 bases between the two germline ends. The CDR3 is 13 residues long. CDR1 is SGHTA, CDR2 FQGTGA, per germline. Notes on this clonotype: The antigen is unknown.

Noted time point: newly diagnosed GD, antithyroid drugs for less than 3 months. From RNA extracted from PBMCs, the TCR library was made. It was American Thyroid Association guidelines that determined Graves' disease diagnosis. One endocrinology department in Xi'an, China, was where patients came from. The same specimen was also included in a second study, on T cells in Graves' hyperthyroidism and ophthalmopathy.

The clonotype was recovered from a woman in her 30s with Graves disease. The chain employs TRBV7-3 and TRBJ2-7; D tentatively reads TRBD1 or TRBD2 (5 bases each). Sequencing used peripheral blood mononuclear cells (PBMCs), obtained at new diagnosis, from a patient treated with antithyroid drugs. The DNA of the CDR3 is TGTGCCAGCAGCGCCCAGGGCGGGTACGAGCAGTACTTC. This sequence encodes CASSAQGGYEQYF.